A single sample is the source of the 17 T cell receptor beta chains below, sequenced in a study of T cells in Graves' hyperthyroidism and ophthalmopathy. The CDR3 regions of TCR beta were amplified from RNA transcripts. The primer set for the first-round RT-PCR of the TCR CDR3 was HTBI. A single record per CDR3 protein comes from TCRdb applying MiXCR to the multiplex PCR reads. The table lists approximately 570,000 distinct CDR3 sequences, around 20% of them singletons. Specimen: blood. The receptors stem from a man between 40 and 49 years old with Graves' ophthalmopathy.

This clonotype was recorded at least ten times. The rearrangement uses TRBV29-1 and TRBJ2-3, with D uncertain. CDR3 length equals 13 residues. Germline V gene data show CDR1 as SQVTM and CDR2 as ANQGSEA. The germline V and J ends were trimmed by 8 bases and 5 bases, with 17 bases remaining between them. The CDR3 DNA reads as TGCAGCCTTCGCCTTTCACCCCAAGATACGCAGTATTTT. The encoded protein is CSLRLSPQDTQYF.

The table lists this clonotype with many counts. V gene TRBV6-1 combines with J gene TRBJ2-3; D perhaps matches TRBD1 (7 bases). The germline gives CDR1 MNHNS, CDR2 SASEGT. The CDR3 runs 15 residues. V was shortened by 4 bases and J by 5 bases, with 16 bases between the two germline ends. CDR3 nucleotides: TGTGCCAGCAGTGGGCTACAGGGGCGGGGAGATACGCAGTATTTT. Residues: CASSGLQGRGDTQYF.

This chain uses TRBV18 with TRBJ1-3; D uncertain. This CDR3 has 15 amino acids. Trimming took 4 bases from V and 2 from J, leaving 12 bases between them. From germline, CDR1 is KGHSH and CDR2 LQKENI. The CDR3 DNA follows: TGTGCCAGCTCACACCCGGTAGGGCCTGGAAACACCATATATTTT. Translation: CASSHPVGPGNTIYF.

This clonotype was observed a few times. The chain links TRBV9 to TRBJ1-1; 8 bases map to TRBD1. The CDR3 has 14 residues. The germline V gene encodes CDR1 SGDLS and CDR2 YYNGEE. Trimming removed 4 bases from V and 5 bases from J; junction bases left unmatched: 7. CDR3 region: CASSMGTGSTEAFF. The DNA of the CDR3 is TGTGCCAGCAGCATGGGGACAGGTTCGACTGAAGCTTTCTTT.

The chain employs TRBV28 and TRBJ1-2, with TRBD1 matching over 7 bases. V dropped 6 bases and J dropped 8; count of bases not matched to a gene: 9. The CDR3 contains 13 residues. Germline V CDR1 and CDR2: MDHEN, SYDVKM. CDR3 loop: CASSAYRGGGYTF. The CDR3 DNA reads TGTGCCAGCAGCGCTTACAGGGGTGGCGGCTACACCTTC.

Only a few counts were recorded for this clonotype. The chain is built from TRBV5-1 and TRBJ2-7; 10 nucleotides match TRBD2. The ends lost 4 bases at V and 4 bases at J; junction bases unmatched: 8. The CDR3 runs 15 residues. Per the germline V gene, CDR1 is SGHRS and CDR2 is YFSETQ. CDR3 nucleotides: TGCGCCAGCAGCCTAATAGCGGGAGGCGGATACGAGCAGTACTTC. This codes for CASSLIAGGGYEQYF.

This clonotype was detected ten times or more. V usage is TRBV12-3 or TRBV12-4 and J usage is TRBJ1-2; D possibly corresponds to TRBD1 (5 bases). This CDR3 comprises 13 residues. Trimming pared 6 bases from V and 7 bases from J, leaving 15 bases between. CDR3 sequence (DNA): TGTGCCAGCAGGGAGGGGACGCATCTTGGCTACACCTTC. The encoded protein is CASREGTHLGYTF.

This clonotype showed up just a few times. The chain is built from TRBV2 and TRBJ1-5; D is undetermined. Germline CDR1 reads SNHLY; CDR2 reads FYNNEI. V lost 2 bases to trimming and J lost 1 base, with 9 bases between them. The CDR3 covers 15 residues. The CDR3 loop reads CASSEFGLSNQPQHF. In DNA, the CDR3 is TGTGCCAGCAGTGAATTCGGTTTAAGCAATCAGCCCCAGCATTTT. Full variable domain (missing parts from reference TRBV2 and TRBJ1-5): EPEVTQTPSHQVTQMGQEVILRCVPISNHLYFYWYRQILGQKVEFLVSFYNNEISEKSEIFDDQFSVERPDGSNFTLKIRSTKLEDSAMYFCASSEFGLSNQPQHFGDGTRLSIL.

V gene TRBV28 combines with J gene TRBJ2-7; D possibly corresponds to TRBD2 (6 bases). CDR3 length equals 20 residues. Germline V gene data show CDR1 as MDHEN and CDR2 as SYDVKM. The V gene lost 3 bases and the J gene lost 5 bases, with 32 bases spanning the gap. CDR3 in DNA: TGTGCCAGCAGTTTCCGCACTTTGTCCTCCGGGGCGGGATTTCTTCACGAGCAGTACTTC. Residues: CASSFRTLSSGAGFLHEQYF.

The gene calls are TRBV5-6 and TRBJ2-5; D is ambiguous. The CDR3 sequence is 15 residues long. Trimming stripped 5 bases from V and 1 base from J, with 15 bases between. Germline CDR1 reads SGHDT; CDR2 reads YYEEEE. The CDR3 nucleotides read TGTGCCAGCAGTCCCGGCGACTCTCTCCAAGAGACCCAGTACTTC. Its translation: CASSPGDSLQETQYF.

J is TRBJ2-5 and V is TRBV30, with 11 bases fitting TRBD1. V lost 0 bases and J lost 5; bases outside the gene matches: 5. CDR1 is GTSNPN and CDR2 is SVGIG in the germline V gene (reference sequence). This CDR3 has 15 amino acids. The CDR3 reads CAWSVGGQGVETQYF. The DNA for the CDR3 is TGTGCCTGGAGTGTAGGGGGACAGGGGGTCGAGACCCAGTACTTC. Supplemented by reference TRBV30 and TRBJ2-5, the full variable domain reads SQTIHQWPATLVQPVGSPLSLECTVEGTSNPNLYWYRQAAGRGLQLLFYSVGIGQISSEVPQNLSASRPQDRQFILSSKKLLLSDSGFYLCAWSVGGQGVETQYFGPGTRLLVL.

This clonotype has only one observation. The chain carries TRBV2 and TRBJ1-3; D gene ambiguous. The CDR3 is 11 amino acids. Germline CDR1 SNHLY, CDR2 FYNNEI. The V end was cut by 6 bases, the J end by 9 bases, with 9 bases between. In DNA form, the CDR3 reads TGTGCCAGCAGGGAGTACGGCACCATATATTTT. It specifies CASREYGTIYF.

This clonotype was recorded at least ten times. The CDR3 bases are TGCGCCAGCAGAGGGACAGGGGATTCCGGGGAGCTGTTTTTT. It codes for CASRGTGDSGELFF. V gene TRBV5-1 combines with J gene TRBJ2-2, with 10 nucleotides matching TRBD1. J gave up 6 bases and V 5 bases, and 4 bases lay outside the gene matches. Per germline, CDR1 SGHRS and CDR2 YFSETQ. This CDR3 has 14 residues.

In this sample, this clonotype turned up many times. The V call is TRBV11-2, the J call TRBJ2-3; possibly TRBD2 for D (5 bases). Trimming left V 0 bases short and J 4 bases short, with 11 bases between. Germline CDR1 SGHAT, CDR2 FQNNGV. This CDR3 contains 15 residues. The CDR3 protein is CASSLELVGPDTQYF. DNA for the CDR3: TGTGCCAGCAGCTTAGAACTAGTTGGCCCAGATACGCAGTATTTT.

A remark on this clonotype: With a much larger clone just one base away, this may be a read error. V usage is TRBV6-5 and J usage is TRBJ2-5; perhaps TRBD2 as D (5 bases). The germline V gene has CDR1 MNHEY and CDR2 SVGAGI. This CDR3 region has 15 residues. CDR3 sequence reads: CANSYSHGVSETQYF. CDR3 DNA: TGTGCCAACAGTTACTCCCACGGGGTATCAGAGACCCAGTACTTC.

This clonotype has at least ten counts. The chain links TRBV11-1 to TRBJ2-1; tentative D call: TRBD2 (5 bases). Germline CDR1 is SGHAT and CDR2 is FQDESV (reference sequence). V was trimmed by 5 bases and J by 0 bases, leaving 11 bases between them. The CDR3 is 15 amino acids. Written as DNA, the CDR3 is TGTGCCAGCAGCCCGGGGTCGAGCTCCTACAATGAGCAGTTCTTC. Residues: CASSPGSSSYNEQFF.

The chain carries TRBV7-9 and TRBJ2-5; 9 bases match TRBD1. The CDR3 has 17 amino acids. Germline V gives CDR1 SEHNR, CDR2 FQNEAQ (reference sequence). With V trimmed by 5 bases and J by 1 base, 11 bases remained unmatched. As DNA, the CDR3 is TGTGCCAGCAGCGATGACCGAGGGGGACAGGGCCAAGAGACCCAGTACTTC. Amino acids: CASSDDRGGQGQETQYF.